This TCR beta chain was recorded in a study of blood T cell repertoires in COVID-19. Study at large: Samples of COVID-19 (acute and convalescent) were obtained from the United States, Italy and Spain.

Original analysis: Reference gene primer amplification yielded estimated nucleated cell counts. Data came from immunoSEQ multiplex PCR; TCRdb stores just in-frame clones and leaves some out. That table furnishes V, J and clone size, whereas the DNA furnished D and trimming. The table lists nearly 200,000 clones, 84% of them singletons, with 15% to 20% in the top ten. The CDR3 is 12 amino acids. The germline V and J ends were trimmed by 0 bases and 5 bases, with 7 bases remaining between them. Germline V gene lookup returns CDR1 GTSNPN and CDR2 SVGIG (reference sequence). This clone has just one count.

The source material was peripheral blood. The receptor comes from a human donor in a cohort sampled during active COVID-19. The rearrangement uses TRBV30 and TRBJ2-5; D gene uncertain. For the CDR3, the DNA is TGTGCCTGGAGTGTACTGTCCGAGACCCAGTACTTC. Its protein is CAWSVLSETQYF.